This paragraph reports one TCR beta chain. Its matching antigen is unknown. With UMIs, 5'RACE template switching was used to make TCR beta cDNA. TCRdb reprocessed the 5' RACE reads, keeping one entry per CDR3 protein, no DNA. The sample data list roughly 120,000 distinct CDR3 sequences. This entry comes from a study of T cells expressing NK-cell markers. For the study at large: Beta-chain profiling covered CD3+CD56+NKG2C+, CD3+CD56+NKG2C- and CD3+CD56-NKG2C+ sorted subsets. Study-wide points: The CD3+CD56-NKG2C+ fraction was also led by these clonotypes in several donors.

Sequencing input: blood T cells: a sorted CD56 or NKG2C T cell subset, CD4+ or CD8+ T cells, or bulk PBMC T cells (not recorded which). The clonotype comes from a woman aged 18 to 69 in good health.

The CDR3 region is CASSPPTVWDTEAFF. The V and J genes are TRBV7-6 and TRBJ1-1; no DNA is available, so the TRBD1 call from TCRdb remains unchecked. Germline V gene sequence: CDR1 SGHVS, CDR2 FNYEAQ. This CDR3 comprises 15 residues.